A selection of T cell receptor beta chains follows, all from one sample in a study of T cell repertoires in cytomegalovirus infection. No antigen has been identified for these receptors. One entry per CDR3 protein results from TCRdb running MiXCR on the reads. Among some 350,000 distinct CDR3 sequences listed, about 29% were seen once. The sequenced sample was cultured PBMCs, obtained from culture after CMV antigen stimulation. The receptors were sampled from a human donor in good health (CMV status not recorded). Some clones in this sample may be carry-over from other donors' samples. Each CDR3 is given with its conserved first and last residue. A D gene is named only where the DNA matches it firmly. Clone size is stated in some rows and not others, as once, few, many or a class when expanded.

TRBV18	TRBJ1-1	.	many	TGTGCCAGCTCACTAGGGACGGGTGAAGCTTTCTTT	CASSLGTGEAFF
TRBV12-3/TRBV12-4	TRBJ2-7	TRBD2	.	TGTGCCAGCAGTTTAGAAGTGGGCGGGGGGGCCTACGAGCAGTACTTC	CASSLEVGGGAYEQYF
TRBV12-3/TRBV12-4	TRBJ1-1	TRBD1	.	TGTGCCAGCAGTTTTAGGGGACAGGGGAGAGCTTTCTTT	CASSFRGQGRAFF
TRBV5-6	TRBJ2-7	TRBD2	.	TGTGCCAGCAGCTTGATAGGCGGGGGATACTACGAGCAGTACTTC	CASSLIGGGYYEQYF
TRBV7-2	TRBJ2-2	.	few	TGTGCCAGCAGCTTAGAGGGGTCCAGGGAGCTGTTTTTT	CASSLEGSRELFF
TRBV12-3/TRBV12-4	TRBJ1-6	.	many	TGTGCCAGCAGTTCGGAGAGACAGCTGAATTCACCCCTCCACTTT	CASSSERQLNSPLHF
TRBV7-1	TRBJ2-5	TRBD1	.	TGTGCCAGCAGAACCGGGACAGGGGAAGAGACCCAGTACTTC	CASRTGTGEETQYF
TRBV28	TRBJ2-1	TRBD2	few	TGTGCCAGCAGGCGAAGACTAGCGGGAGGGCCTGGTGAGCAGTTCTTC	CASRRRLAGGPGEQFF
TRBV5-1	TRBJ2-3	.	few	TGCGCCAGCAGCCTAATGGGCCCTAGCGATAACACAGATACGCAGTATTTT	CASSLMGPSDNTDTQYF
TRBV28	TRBJ1-5	.	.	TGTGCCAGCAGTCCGCTGCAGACGCAACTCAATCAGCCCCAGCATTTT	CASSPLQTQLNQPQHF
TRBV4-3	TRBJ1-1	.	.	TGCGCCAGCAGCCAAGAACGAGGGACTTTCTTT	CASSQERGTFF
TRBV6-6	TRBJ1-2	.	.	TGTGCCAGCAGTTACTCCCCGAGAGCGGGGGTTGGGGAAGGCTACACCTTC	CASSYSPRAGVGEGYTF
TRBV19	TRBJ1-1	.	.	TGTGCCAGTAGTATGTCTTTAAGTCGTGCGGGGATGAACACTGAAGCTTTCTTT	CASSMSLSRAGMNTEAFF
TRBV2	TRBJ1-2	TRBD1	many	TGTGCCAGCAGTCGGACAGGGGGCGCATATGGCTACACCTTC	CASSRTGGAYGYTF
TRBV7-6	TRBJ2-5	TRBD1	many	TGTGCCAGCAGCTTAAGTTGGGCTCGGGACAGGCGATCCGGGGAGACCCAGTACTTC	CASSLSWARDRRSGETQYF
TRBV6-1	TRBJ2-7	.	few	TGTGCCAGCAGCCCCGGGTTCTACGAGCAGTACTTC	CASSPGFYEQYF
TRBV12-3/TRBV12-4	TRBJ2-1	.	few	TGCGCCACCTTAAGCTCCTACAATGAGCAGTTCTTC	CATLSSYNEQFF
TRBV25-1	TRBJ1-6	TRBD1	.	TGTGCCAGCAGTGACGGAGGGGGCGGACACTCACCCCTCCACTTT	CASSDGGGGHSPLHF
TRBV4-2	TRBJ1-2	.	few	TGTGCCAGCAGCCCACCCGCCGGGACGGAGAACTATGGCTACACCTTC	CASSPPAGTENYGYTF
TRBV27	TRBJ2-3	TRBD2	.	TGTGCCAGCAGCCTACCTAGCGGGAGCACAGATACGCAGTATTTT	CASSLPSGSTDTQYF